This TCR beta chain was captured by sequencing in a study of T-cell reconstitution after alpha-beta-depleted transplantation in children. Study-wide findings and caveats: There were some patients whose high TCRbeta diversity at day 60 came from surviving recipient T cells and thymic progenitors. Alpha-beta T cells present about two months after transplant were reported to originate from several hundred expanded graft clones.

In this sample, this clonotype turned up a few times. Its antigen is as yet unknown. Germline V gene lookup returns CDR1 SGHRS and CDR2 YFSETQ. CDR3 length equals 16 residues. The junction had 8 bases not matched to a gene; V was cut back by 3 bases and J by 4 bases. Unique molecular identifiers were incorporated into the prepared TCRbeta library. One entry per CDR3 protein results from TCRdb running MiXCR on the PCR reads. The sample has a few hundred thousand distinct CDR3 sequences, 13% seen once; the top ten hold over 2%. This chain connects TRBV5-1 to TRBJ2-5; 11 positions agree with TRBD2. This TCR derives from a male patient between 5 and 17 years old who had a stem cell transplant for acute myeloid leukemia, so the T cells may come from the graft donor. The sequenced sample was PBMCs, mostly from graft donor cells, obtained 360 days after TCRalphabeta/CD19-depleted stem cell transplant. The CDR3 DNA is TGCGCCAGCAGCTGGACGACTAGCGGGATTGGAGAGACCCAGTACTTC. Translating gives CASSWTTSGIGETQYF.